This T cell receptor (beta chain) was sequenced during a study of blood T cell repertoires in COVID-19. Some clones are missing from TCRdb's copy, which holds only in-frame ones; the method was immunoSEQ multiplex PCR. The repertoire holds about 350,000 clones, with about nine tenths as singletons. V was pared by 8 bases and J by 5 bases, with 12 bases between. CDR1 MNHEY and CDR2 SVGAGI come from the germline V gene. The CDR3 spans 13 residues. The sequenced sample was peripheral blood. This rearrangement joins TRBV6-5 to TRBJ1-4, with TRBD1 as a possible D gene (5 bases). The receptor was derived from a woman between 65 and 79 years old with COVID-19, enrolled during active disease. Here the CDR3 reads CASQGLRNEKLFF. The CDR3 DNA reads as TGTGCCAGCCAGGGCTTACGAAATGAAAAACTGTTTTTT.